These T cell receptor beta chains were read from a single sample in a study of T cell responses to AZD1222 COVID-19 vaccine. Clones were read by immunoSEQ multiplex PCR, and TCRdb kept only the in-frame ones, dropping some. The sample lists 250,000 to 300,000 clones, 85% to 95% occurring once. The sample consisted of peripheral blood, taken 28 days after the second AZD1222 dose. The source is an adult who received the AZD1222 COVID-19 vaccine. CDR3s include the opening cysteine and the closing phenylalanine or tryptophan. Each record gives: J gene, D gene, V gene, clone size, CDR3 DNA, CDR3 protein. A D gene is named only where the DNA matches it firmly. A clone size is listed for some rows: how often the clone was seen (once, few, many), or a class if it is expanded.

j_gene: TRBJ2-1; d_gene: TRBD2; v_gene: TRBV4-1; abundance: few; CDR3nt: TGCGCCAGCAGCCAAGATCGGACCCCCGGGAGGAATTCCTACAATGAGCAGTTCTTC; CDR3aa: CASSQDRTPGRNSYNEQFF
j_gene: TRBJ1-4; d_gene: -; v_gene: TRBV5-1; abundance: -; CDR3nt: TGCGCCAGCAGCTTGGCAGCAACTAATGAAAAACTGTTTTTT; CDR3aa: CASSLAATNEKLFF
j_gene: TRBJ1-2; d_gene: TRBD1; v_gene: TRBV28; abundance: -; CDR3nt: TGTGCCAGCAGTCGCCACCTAGGGACAGGCCTCTATGGCTACACCTTC; CDR3aa: CASSRHLGTGLYGYTF
j_gene: TRBJ2-7; d_gene: -; v_gene: TRBV27; abundance: -; CDR3nt: TGTGCCAGCAGTTTTGGCGGTGGCTACGAGCAGTACTTC; CDR3aa: CASSFGGGYEQYF
j_gene: TRBJ2-7; d_gene: -; v_gene: TRBV2; abundance: -; CDR3nt: TGTGCCAGCAGAAGGGAGACCTTCATCCAGCAGTACTTC; CDR3aa: CASRRETFIQQYF
j_gene: TRBJ2-2; d_gene: TRBD2; v_gene: TRBV7-2; abundance: -; CDR3nt: TGTGCCAGCAGCTTCGGGGGGTCTAGGGCCGGGGAGCTGTTTTTT; CDR3aa: CASSFGGSRAGELFF
j_gene: TRBJ1-5; d_gene: -; v_gene: TRBV7-6; abundance: once; CDR3nt: TGTGCCAGCAGCCGACCGGGACTATTTTTACGTGGCAATCAGCCCCAGCATTTT; CDR3aa: CASSRPGLFLRGNQPQHF
j_gene: TRBJ1-5; d_gene: -; v_gene: TRBV28; abundance: -; CDR3nt: TGTGCCAGCAGGCCCTGGAATAGCAATCAGCCCCAGCATTTT; CDR3aa: CASRPWNSNQPQHF
j_gene: TRBJ1-1; d_gene: TRBD1; v_gene: TRBV19; abundance: -; CDR3nt: TGTGCCAGTAGTAAGAGGGGGCTCACTGAAGCTTTCTTT; CDR3aa: CASSKRGLTEAFF
j_gene: TRBJ2-2; d_gene: TRBD1; v_gene: TRBV28; abundance: -; CDR3nt: TGTGCCAGCAGACCTACAGGGGGCGCATCCGGGGAGCTGTTTTTT; CDR3aa: CASRPTGGASGELFF
j_gene: TRBJ1-1; d_gene: -; v_gene: TRBV15; abundance: -; CDR3nt: TGTGCCACCAGCAGCACACAAGTCATGAACACTGAAGCTTTCTTT; CDR3aa: CATSSTQVMNTEAFF
j_gene: TRBJ2-5; d_gene: TRBD1; v_gene: TRBV18; abundance: -; CDR3nt: TGTGCCAGCTCACCCGTTCGGGACAGGGCAGGAGAGACCCAGTACTTC; CDR3aa: CASSPVRDRAGETQYF
j_gene: TRBJ1-2; d_gene: TRBD1; v_gene: TRBV9; abundance: -; CDR3nt: TGTGCCAGCAGCGTAGGAGGACAGGGGAAGGGTGGCTACACCTTC; CDR3aa: CASSVGGQGKGGYTF
j_gene: TRBJ1-1; d_gene: -; v_gene: TRBV4-3; abundance: -; CDR3nt: TGCGCCAGCAGCCAAGATAGGGGCCTTAACACTGAAGCTTTCTTT; CDR3aa: CASSQDRGLNTEAFF
j_gene: TRBJ2-7; d_gene: -; v_gene: TRBV13; abundance: -; CDR3nt: TGTGCCAGCAAGGGGAGCTCCTACGAGCAGTACTTC; CDR3aa: CASKGSSYEQYF
j_gene: TRBJ1-3; d_gene: -; v_gene: TRBV30; abundance: -; CDR3nt: TGTGCCTGGACGGGGGGGGCTGGAAACACCATATATTTT; CDR3aa: CAWTGGAGNTIYF
j_gene: TRBJ2-7; d_gene: -; v_gene: TRBV6-5; abundance: -; CDR3nt: TGTGCCACCAAAACGAGCGGGTCCTCCTACGAGCAGTACTTC; CDR3aa: CATKTSGSSYEQYF
j_gene: TRBJ1-4; d_gene: TRBD1; v_gene: TRBV18; abundance: -; CDR3nt: TGTGCCAGCTCACTAATGAAACAGGGGAATGAAAAACTGTTTTTT; CDR3aa: CASSLMKQGNEKLFF
j_gene: TRBJ1-4; d_gene: -; v_gene: TRBV28; abundance: -; CDR3nt: TGTGCCAGCTCTCTCGGCATAACAGGTGAAAAACTGTTTTTT; CDR3aa: CASSLGITGEKLFF
j_gene: TRBJ1-4; d_gene: -; v_gene: TRBV18; abundance: -; CDR3nt: TGTGCCAGCTCACCCCAACACGGTGAAAAACTGTTTTTT; CDR3aa: CASSPQHGEKLFF
j_gene: TRBJ1-3; d_gene: -; v_gene: TRBV6-2/TRBV6-3; abundance: -; CDR3nt: TGTGCCAGCAGTCGACAGGTATTCTCTGGAAACACCATATATTTT; CDR3aa: CASSRQVFSGNTIYF
j_gene: TRBJ2-7; d_gene: TRBD1; v_gene: TRBV10-1; abundance: -; CDR3nt: TGCGCCAGCAGTGAGGGGACAGGGGGTTTCGGCGAGCAGTACTTC; CDR3aa: CASSEGTGGFGEQYF
j_gene: TRBJ1-4; d_gene: TRBD1; v_gene: TRBV19; abundance: -; CDR3nt: TGTGCCAGTAGTTCCCCCGGGCCAGGGGGCGAAAAACTGTTTTTT; CDR3aa: CASSSPGPGGEKLFF
j_gene: TRBJ2-5; d_gene: TRBD1; v_gene: TRBV10-3; abundance: -; CDR3nt: TGTGCCACCGGGACAGGGGGAGAGACCCAGTACTTC; CDR3aa: CATGTGGETQYF
j_gene: TRBJ1-1; d_gene: -; v_gene: TRBV20-1; abundance: -; CDR3nt: TGCAGTGCTAGTGATCCCCGAGGGCTAGACACTGAAGCTTTCTTT; CDR3aa: CSASDPRGLDTEAFF
j_gene: TRBJ2-1; d_gene: -; v_gene: TRBV10-1; abundance: -; CDR3nt: TGCGCCAGCAGTGAGCGGGACTGGGAGCAGTTCTTC; CDR3aa: CASSERDWEQFF
j_gene: TRBJ1-2; d_gene: TRBD1; v_gene: TRBV4-1; abundance: -; CDR3nt: TGCGCCAGCAGCCACGGACAGGGTGGGGACTATGGCTACACCTTC; CDR3aa: CASSHGQGGDYGYTF
j_gene: TRBJ1-2; d_gene: -; v_gene: TRBV15; abundance: -; CDR3nt: TGTGCCACCAGCAGAGACCGACTGACTACCGGGACGAACTATGGCTACACCTTC; CDR3aa: CATSRDRLTTGTNYGYTF
j_gene: TRBJ1-1; d_gene: -; v_gene: TRBV2; abundance: -; CDR3nt: TGTGCCAGCAAAGACGGGGTGAACACTGAAGCTTTCTTT; CDR3aa: CASKDGVNTEAFF
j_gene: TRBJ2-7; d_gene: -; v_gene: TRBV13; abundance: -; CDR3nt: TGTGCCAGCAGCCTGGACTACGAGCAGTACTTC; CDR3aa: CASSLDYEQYF
j_gene: TRBJ2-2; d_gene: -; v_gene: TRBV12-3/TRBV12-4; abundance: -; CDR3nt: TGTGCCAGCAGCGCATCGAACACCGGGGAGCTGTTTTTT; CDR3aa: CASSASNTGELFF
j_gene: TRBJ1-2; d_gene: -; v_gene: TRBV25-1; abundance: -; CDR3nt: TGTGCCAGCAGTGAATACAGGGATGGCTACACCTTC; CDR3aa: CASSEYRDGYTF
j_gene: TRBJ2-7; d_gene: -; v_gene: TRBV19; abundance: -; CDR3nt: TGTGCCAGTAGCTACACGGGCTACGAGCAGTACTTC; CDR3aa: CASSYTGYEQYF
j_gene: TRBJ2-1; d_gene: TRBD2; v_gene: TRBV7-9; abundance: -; CDR3nt: TGTGCCAGCAGCCCTAGCGGGAGAGGGAATGAGCAGTTCTTC; CDR3aa: CASSPSGRGNEQFF
j_gene: TRBJ1-5; d_gene: -; v_gene: TRBV18; abundance: -; CDR3nt: TGTGCCAGCTCACCACCGGGGGGCAATCAGCCCCAGCATTTT; CDR3aa: CASSPPGGNQPQHF
j_gene: TRBJ2-1; d_gene: TRBD2; v_gene: TRBV19; abundance: -; CDR3nt: TGTGCCAGTAGTAAGATTTTAACTAGCGGGAAGGGTGAGCAGTTCTTC; CDR3aa: CASSKILTSGKGEQFF
j_gene: TRBJ2-7; d_gene: -; v_gene: TRBV7-2; abundance: -; CDR3nt: TGTGCCAGCAGCTTTACCCATCTTAGGGAGCAGTACTTC; CDR3aa: CASSFTHLREQYF
j_gene: TRBJ2-7; d_gene: -; v_gene: TRBV30; abundance: -; CDR3nt: TGTGCCTGGAATTTCAGGGGCTACGAGCAGTACTTC; CDR3aa: CAWNFRGYEQYF
j_gene: TRBJ2-3; d_gene: -; v_gene: TRBV7-8; abundance: -; CDR3nt: TGTGCCAGCAGTTATCTAAGAGGGAGCACAGATACGCAGTATTTT; CDR3aa: CASSYLRGSTDTQYF
j_gene: TRBJ2-7; d_gene: -; v_gene: TRBV7-2; abundance: -; CDR3nt: TGTGCCAGCAGCTTAGGCGGCGGATCCTACGAGCAGTACTTC; CDR3aa: CASSLGGGSYEQYF
j_gene: TRBJ1-4; d_gene: -; v_gene: TRBV5-4; abundance: once; CDR3nt: TGTGCCAGCAGCCTGGGGACGGAGAATGAAAAACTGTTTTTT; CDR3aa: CASSLGTENEKLFF
j_gene: TRBJ2-1; d_gene: TRBD1; v_gene: TRBV19; abundance: -; CDR3nt: TGTGCCAGTAGTCCCGGGACAGTAGGAGAGCAGTTCTTC; CDR3aa: CASSPGTVGEQFF
j_gene: TRBJ2-7; d_gene: TRBD2; v_gene: TRBV4-1; abundance: -; CDR3nt: TGCGCCAGCAGCCAAGATGGGCGGGGGGATACCTACGAGCAGTACTTC; CDR3aa: CASSQDGRGDTYEQYF
j_gene: TRBJ2-1; d_gene: TRBD2; v_gene: TRBV7-2; abundance: -; CDR3nt: TGTGCCAGCAGCTGGGGGAGGGAGGGCCTTAGCTCCTACAATGAGCAGTTCTTC; CDR3aa: CASSWGREGLSSYNEQFF
j_gene: TRBJ2-7; d_gene: TRBD1; v_gene: TRBV7-9; abundance: -; CDR3nt: TGTGCCAGCAGCGATCCGGACAGGGGTGACTCCTACGAGCAGTACTTC; CDR3aa: CASSDPDRGDSYEQYF
j_gene: TRBJ1-1; d_gene: -; v_gene: TRBV29-1; abundance: -; CDR3nt: TGCAGCGCCGTGACATCAGTGAACACTGAAGCTTTCTTT; CDR3aa: CSAVTSVNTEAFF
j_gene: TRBJ1-2; d_gene: TRBD1; v_gene: TRBV28; abundance: -; CDR3nt: TGTGCCAGCAGGTCGGGACAGGGGGCTGCTTCCGGTGGCTACACCTTC; CDR3aa: CASRSGQGAASGGYTF
j_gene: TRBJ2-1; d_gene: TRBD2; v_gene: TRBV7-9; abundance: -; CDR3nt: TGTGCCAGCAGCTTTAGCGGGGGAGGCAATGAGCAGTTCTTC; CDR3aa: CASSFSGGGNEQFF
j_gene: TRBJ1-1; d_gene: TRBD1; v_gene: TRBV6-6; abundance: -; CDR3nt: TGTGCCAGCAGCTTGACAGGGGTGAACACTGAAGCTTTCTTT; CDR3aa: CASSLTGVNTEAFF
j_gene: TRBJ2-1; d_gene: -; v_gene: TRBV20-1; abundance: -; CDR3nt: TGCAGTGCTAGAGGGAGGAATGAGCAGTTCTTC; CDR3aa: CSARGRNEQFF
j_gene: TRBJ2-2; d_gene: TRBD2; v_gene: TRBV11-2; abundance: once; CDR3nt: TGTGCCAGCAGGCCGGGGGGGCGTCGGACCGGGGAGCTGTTTTTT; CDR3aa: CASRPGGRRTGELFF
j_gene: TRBJ1-4; d_gene: TRBD1; v_gene: TRBV5-1; abundance: -; CDR3nt: TGCGCCAGCAGCGAACCCGGGACAGGGAATGAAAAACTGTTTTTT; CDR3aa: CASSEPGTGNEKLFF
j_gene: TRBJ2-2; d_gene: TRBD2; v_gene: TRBV5-1; abundance: once; CDR3nt: TGCGCCAGCAGAGAAGGGACTAGCCCACGCACCGGGGAGCTGTTTTTT; CDR3aa: CASREGTSPRTGELFF
j_gene: TRBJ2-1; d_gene: -; v_gene: TRBV3-1/TRBV3-2; abundance: -; CDR3nt: TGTGCCAGCAGCCGACTCAATGAGCAGTTCTTC; CDR3aa: CASSRLNEQFF
j_gene: TRBJ1-5; d_gene: -; v_gene: TRBV19; abundance: -; CDR3nt: TGTGCCAGTAGTAGCTATCAGGGCTCGAATCAGCCCCAGCATTTT; CDR3aa: CASSSYQGSNQPQHF
j_gene: TRBJ1-2; d_gene: TRBD1; v_gene: TRBV19; abundance: -; CDR3nt: TGTGCCAGTAGGCCGCTGAAGGACAGGATTTATGGCTACACCTTC; CDR3aa: CASRPLKDRIYGYTF
j_gene: TRBJ1-1; d_gene: -; v_gene: TRBV3-1/TRBV3-2; abundance: -; CDR3nt: TGTGCCAGCAGCCCAAGAGAAGGACGGGGTGAAGCTTTCTTT; CDR3aa: CASSPREGRGEAFF
j_gene: TRBJ2-1; d_gene: TRBD1; v_gene: TRBV5-1; abundance: once; CDR3nt: TGCGCCAGCAGCCCTAGACCTTGGTCTCCCAGGGGGAATGAGCAGTTCTTC; CDR3aa: CASSPRPWSPRGNEQFF
j_gene: TRBJ2-3; d_gene: TRBD2; v_gene: TRBV5-1; abundance: -; CDR3nt: TGCGCCAGCAGCGACGGACTAGCTGGGTACACAGATACGCAGTATTTT; CDR3aa: CASSDGLAGYTDTQYF